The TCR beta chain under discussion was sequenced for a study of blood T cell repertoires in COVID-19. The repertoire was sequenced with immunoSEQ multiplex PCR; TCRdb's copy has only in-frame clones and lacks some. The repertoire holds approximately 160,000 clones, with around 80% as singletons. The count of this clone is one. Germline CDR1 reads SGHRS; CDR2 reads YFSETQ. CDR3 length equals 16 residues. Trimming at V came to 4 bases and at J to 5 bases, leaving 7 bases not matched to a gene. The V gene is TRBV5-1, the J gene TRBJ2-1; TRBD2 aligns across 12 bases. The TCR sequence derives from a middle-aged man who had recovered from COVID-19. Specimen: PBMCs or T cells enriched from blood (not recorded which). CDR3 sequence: CASSLASGGDHNEQFF. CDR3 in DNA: TGCGCCAGCAGCCTGGCTAGCGGGGGGGATCACAATGAGCAGTTCTTC.